This T cell receptor (beta chain) stems from a study of T cells in tuberculosis. The wider study: This South African cohort compared adolescents with or without latent tuberculosis against adults with active tuberculosis.

The protocol was immunoSEQ multiplex PCR, while the TCRdb copy is restricted to in-frame clones and leaves out a portion. The sample yields around 32,000 clones, approximately 94% seen once. In regard to this clone: No antigen is known for it. At one of its ends the junction is not consistent with the germline gene, which may arise from a read error.

Germline assignment: CDR1 SSHAT and CDR2 FNYEAQ (reference sequence). This CDR3 comprises 15 residues. Points from the study as a whole: Selection depended on which cryopreserved specimens were available.

The material sequenced was PBMCs. The chain employs TRBV7-7 and TRBJ2-1; 8 nucleotides agree with TRBD2. The TCR originated in a donor aged 10-35 years with latent tuberculosis or without tuberculosis infection. The CDR3 sequence is CASSLGSGTYNEQFF. The CDR3 DNA is TGTGCTAGCAGCTTAGGTAGCGGGACGTACAATGAGCAGTTCTTC.